A single sample is the source of the 10 T cell receptor beta chains below, sequenced in a study of beta chain features in type 1 diabetes. Notes on the study in general: For Type 1 diabetes patients, all four CD4+ subsets carried TCRB CDR3s that were moderately but significantly shorter.

Of the isolated RNA, all was reverse transcribed, and so the sequenced material was expressed TCRB transcripts. Produced via immunoSEQ multiplex PCR; TCRdb's table is partial and in-frame only. The sample has 250,000 to 300,000 clones; around 15% are singletons. Their specific antigens are unknown. Sequenced sample: naive CD4+ T cells from blood. The receptors come from a man aged 25-45 years with type 1 diabetes.

The rearrangement uses TRBV30 and TRBJ2-1; the match to TRBD2 covers 16 bases. After removal of 4 bases from V and 2 bases from J, the junction contained 8 bases not matched to a gene. Germline CDR1 and CDR2: GTSNPN and SVGIG (reference sequence). The CDR3 sequence is 18 residues long. The CDR3 nucleotides read TGTGCCTGGAATCAAGGGACTAGCGGGAGGGGCACCTACAATGAGCAGTTCTTC. It is translated as CAWNQGTSGRGTYNEQFF.

This clone has only a few counts. This rearrangement joins TRBV30 to TRBJ2-1, with D uncertain. V lost 3 bases to trimming and J lost 12 bases, with 12 bases between them. The CDR3 length is 11 residues. CDR1 is GTSNPN and CDR2 is SVGIG in the germline V gene (reference sequence). CDR3 sequence (DNA): TGTGCCTGGAGCACTCGTCTAGGGCAGTTCTTC. It codes for CAWSTRLGQFF. The full variable domain, its missing parts supplied by reference TRBV30 and TRBJ2-1, is SQTIHQWPATLVQPVGSPLSLECTVEGTSNPNLYWYRQAAGRGLQLLFYSVGIGQISSEVPQNLSASRPQDRQFILSSKKLLLSDSGFYLCAWSTRLGQFFGPGTRLTVL.

This clone was detected only a few times. The chain combines TRBV28 with TRBJ2-2; possible D gene TRBD2, 6 bases. The CDR3 runs 15 residues. Germline V gives CDR1 MDHEN, CDR2 SYDVKM. The V and J ends lost 5 bases and 4 bases respectively, with 14 bases between them. This CDR3 is CASSGFEGLTGELFF. The CDR3 DNA follows: TGTGCCAGCAGTGGCTTTGAGGGACTCACCGGGGAGCTGTTTTTT.

This clone was seen a few times. The gene calls are TRBV4-2 and TRBJ2-7, with 13 bases fitting TRBD2. This CDR3 comprises 18 residues. Trimming took 4 bases from V and 4 from J; bases not matched to a gene: 13. CDR1 and CDR2 from the germline V gene are LGHNA and YNFKEQ. CDR3 DNA: TGTGCCAGCAGCCTTCTCTTCTCCGGGACTAGCGGGACGTACGAGCAGTACTTC. Amino acid sequence: CASSLLFSGTSGTYEQYF.

V gene TRBV14 combines with J gene TRBJ2-1; D unresolved. The germline CDR1 and CDR2 sequences are SGHDN and FVKESK. The CDR3 sequence is 14 residues long. Trimming took off 4 bases at V and 3 bases at J, with 10 bases between the two ends. The CDR3 loop is CASSLLTVYNEQFF. The CDR3 nucleotides read TGTGCCAGCAGCCTTCTGACTGTCTACAATGAGCAGTTCTTC.

In this sample, this clone turned up a few times. The rearrangement uses TRBV28 and TRBJ1-1; the D gene is possibly TRBD1 (5 bases). The CDR3 length is 13 residues. V was pared by 7 bases and J by 12 bases, with 21 bases between. CDR1 and CDR2 from the germline V gene are MDHEN and SYDVKM. CDR3 in DNA: TGTGCCAGCACCTTGGAAAGGGGAAGGGGAACTTTCTTT. Its protein is CASTLERGRGTFF. Together with reference TRBV28 and TRBJ1-1, the CDR3 gives the full variable domain: DVKVTQSSRYLVKRTGEKVFLECVQDMDHENMFWYRQDPGLGLRLIYFSYDVKMKEKGDIPEGYSVSREKKERFSLILESASTNQTSMYLCASTLERGRGTFFGQGTRLTVV.

This clone showed up just a few times. The chain links TRBV29-1 to TRBJ2-1; D might be TRBD2 (6 bases). Between the trimmed V and J ends, which lost 5 bases and 0 bases, there was a span of 8 bases. Germline-derived CDR1 and CDR2 are SQVTM and ANQGSEA. The CDR3 is made up of 13 amino acids. In nucleotides, the CDR3 is TGCAGCGTTTGCGGGAACTCCTACAATGAGCAGTTCTTC. Translating gives CSVCGNSYNEQFF.

The V gene is TRBV7-2, the J gene TRBJ1-1; TRBD1 agrees at 9 bases. CDR1 and CDR2 (germline): SGHTA, FQGNSA. The CDR3 runs 16 residues. The V gene end was trimmed by 2 bases and the J gene end by 1 base; junction bases not matched to a gene: 5. For the CDR3, the DNA is TGTGCCAGCAGCTTATCCATGGGACAGGGGAACACTGAAGCTTTCTTT. It encodes CASSLSMGQGNTEAFF.

This clone was counted a few times. The CDR3 here is CASSEGIQPPGTQYF. CDR3 nucleotides: TGTGCCAGCAGTGAAGGGATACAGCCCCCAGGGACCCAGTACTTC. The rearrangement links TRBV2 to TRBJ2-5, with unresolved D. V lost 1 base to trimming and J lost 7 bases, with 16 bases between them. This CDR3 has 15 residues. Per the germline V gene, CDR1 is SNHLY and CDR2 is FYNNEI.

The rearrangement links TRBV6-1 to TRBJ2-3; 7 bases match TRBD2. The CDR3 consists of 12 residues. Germline CDR1 reads MNHNS; CDR2 reads SASEGT. The ends lost 4 bases at V and 5 bases at J; junction bases unmatched: 0. CDR3 in amino acids: CASSGGGDTQYF. The DNA of the CDR3 is TGTGCCAGCAGTGGCGGGGGAGATACGCAGTATTTT.